This T cell receptor (beta chain) was profiled in a study of beta chain features in type 1 diabetes. Overall study findings and caveats: When Type 1 diabetes patients were examined, their TCRB CDR3s proved moderately but significantly shorter in all four CD4+ subsets.

Expressed TCRB transcripts were sequenced because the entire RNA isolate underwent reverse transcription. Naive, central memory and regulatory T cell samples averaged roughly 3.6 million immunoSEQ reads each. TCRdb keeps only in-frame clones here, not all; method: immunoSEQ multiplex PCR. Counted here are roughly 250,000 clones, 68% occurring once; the ten biggest clones make up about 0.05%. For this clone: Its antigen remains unknown.

Between the trimmed V and J ends, which lost 3 bases and 2 bases, there was a span of 5 bases. CDR3 length: 13 amino acids. CDR1 is GTSNPN, CDR2 SVGIG, per germline (reference sequence). The gene calls are TRBV30 and TRBJ2-6; D is undetermined. The source of this sequence is a man aged 25-40 years in good health. The sample taken for sequencing was naive CD4+ T cells from blood. In DNA, the CDR3 is TGTGCCTGGAGAATCGCTGGGGCCAACGTCCTGACTTTC. Its translation is CAWRIAGANVLTF.